The rows below give T cell receptor beta chains drawn from one sample of a study of CD8 T cells in Susac syndrome. TCRdb re-derived calls from the immunoSEQ multiplex PCR reads in MiXCR, one entry per CDR3 protein. The sample has about 120,000 distinct CDR3 sequences, 94% seen once. The sequencing sample was made of CD4+ T cells from PBMCs. These TCRs come from a human donor in good health. Each CDR3 is given with its conserved first and last residue. D genes are given only for firm matches. A clone size is listed for some rows: how often the clone was seen (once, few, many), or a class if it is expanded.

cdr3_nt: TGTGCCACCAGTGACACACGCCGGGAGCAGTCCTACAATGAGCAGTTCTTC; cdr3_aa: CATSDTRREQSYNEQFF; v_call: TRBV24-1; j_call: TRBJ2-1; d_call: NA; clone_size: NA
cdr3_nt: TGTGCCAGTACCTTAGGGGGGCGAAGCACCGGGGAGCTGTTTTTT; cdr3_aa: CASTLGGRSTGELFF; v_call: TRBV19; j_call: TRBJ2-2; d_call: NA; clone_size: NA
cdr3_nt: TGTGCCAGCAGCTTAGGCGCGGGAGGGCTTGGGACCCAGTACTTC; cdr3_aa: CASSLGAGGLGTQYF; v_call: TRBV11-3; j_call: TRBJ2-5; d_call: TRBD2; clone_size: NA
cdr3_nt: TGTGCCAGCAGTGATGACAGGGTTTCGGGGCAGCCCCAGCATTTT; cdr3_aa: CASSDDRVSGQPQHF; v_call: TRBV2; j_call: TRBJ1-5; d_call: TRBD1; clone_size: once
cdr3_nt: TGTGCCTGGAGGAGGCAGGTATACACTGAAGCTTTCTTT; cdr3_aa: CAWRRQVYTEAFF; v_call: TRBV30; j_call: TRBJ1-1; d_call: NA; clone_size: NA
cdr3_nt: TGTGCCAGCAGCCAAGTAGGGGAAGGCGAGCAGTACTTC; cdr3_aa: CASSQVGEGEQYF; v_call: TRBV3-1; j_call: TRBJ2-7; d_call: NA; clone_size: few
cdr3_nt: TGTGCCAGCAGCTCTCCGGGCCTCGGGGCCTACGAGCAGTACTTC; cdr3_aa: CASSSPGLGAYEQYF; v_call: TRBV7-2; j_call: TRBJ2-7; d_call: NA; clone_size: NA
cdr3_nt: TGCAGTGCTAGAGGGCTACTAGCGGGAGTAGAAGAGACCCAGTACTTC; cdr3_aa: CSARGLLAGVEETQYF; v_call: TRBV20-1; j_call: TRBJ2-5; d_call: TRBD2; clone_size: NA
cdr3_nt: TGCAGCGTTGACGTCGGGGGACCTGAAGCTTTCTTT; cdr3_aa: CSVDVGGPEAFF; v_call: TRBV29-1; j_call: TRBJ1-1; d_call: NA; clone_size: NA
cdr3_nt: TGTGCCAGTACCCCGCCCGGGGGGAGATTTGGCTACACCTTC; cdr3_aa: CASTPPGGRFGYTF; v_call: TRBV19; j_call: TRBJ1-2; d_call: NA; clone_size: NA
cdr3_nt: TGTGCCAGCAGTGTTGGCTACGAGCAGTACTTC; cdr3_aa: CASSVGYEQYF; v_call: TRBV6-1; j_call: TRBJ2-7; d_call: NA; clone_size: NA
cdr3_nt: TGTGCGTGTGCTCGACACTTTAACTATGGCTACACCTTC; cdr3_aa: CACARHFNYGYTF; v_call: TRBV30; j_call: TRBJ1-2; d_call: NA; clone_size: NA
cdr3_nt: TGTGCCAGTAGTCGGGAGGGTGGTTTATACGAGCAGTACTTC; cdr3_aa: CASSREGGLYEQYF; v_call: TRBV6-1; j_call: TRBJ2-7; d_call: TRBD2; clone_size: NA
cdr3_nt: TGTGCCTGGAGCCGAGCCAGGGACACTGAAGCTTTCTTT; cdr3_aa: CAWSRARDTEAFF; v_call: TRBV30; j_call: TRBJ1-1; d_call: NA; clone_size: NA
cdr3_nt: TGTGCCAGCGGAGTTGGGGGGAACACTGAAGCTTTCTTT; cdr3_aa: CASGVGGNTEAFF; v_call: TRBV3-1; j_call: TRBJ1-1; d_call: NA; clone_size: NA
cdr3_nt: TGTGCCAGCAGTGAAGCGATTGGCACAGCGTACGAGCAGTACTTC; cdr3_aa: CASSEAIGTAYEQYF; v_call: TRBV2; j_call: TRBJ2-7; d_call: NA; clone_size: NA